These T cell receptor beta chains were read from a single sample in a study of healthy donors' naive CD4 and CD8 T cells. TCRdb itself ran the reads through MiXCR, one entry per CDR3 protein. The sample yields about 180,000 distinct CDR3 sequences, about 70% seen once. Sequenced sample: naive CD4+ and CD8+ T cells sorted from blood, pooled from several donors. These receptors originate from a pool of human donors in good health; the sample pools cells from several healthy donors. Each CDR3 is given with its conserved first and last residue. Not all rows give a size; the values are once, few, many and, for expanded clones, a class.

len,v_gene,j_gene,abundance,CDR3aa
13,TRBV30,TRBJ1-2,-,CASALGTATGHTF
13,TRBV19,TRBJ1-1,few,CASTWGPNTEAFF
14,TRBV6-2/TRBV6-3,TRBJ2-2,-,CASLPGAGTGELFF
17,TRBV27,TRBJ2-7,once,CASSSTFGTANSYEQYF
16,TRBV11-1,TRBJ2-7,-,CASSLRTSVVGYEQYF
15,TRBV12-3/TRBV12-4,TRBJ1-2,once,CASSRLVRISYGYTF
11,TRBV20-1,TRBJ2-1,-,CSARSLPEQFF
12,TRBV29-1,TRBJ2-5,-,CSVAGGVETQYF
16,TRBV19,TRBJ2-5,-,CASSESSGGRQETQYF
11,TRBV4-1,TRBJ2-1,-,CASSHLDEQFF
17,TRBV27,TRBJ1-2,-,CASSLRSQSRLDYGYTF
18,TRBV11-2,TRBJ2-1,-,CASSLARGLAGGPNEQFF
12,TRBV29-1,TRBJ1-1,-,CSVREGKTEAFF
13,TRBV29-1,TRBJ1-2,-,CSVDYNGYGGYTF
14,TRBV27,TRBJ1-1,-,CASSFNRGSTEAFF
15,TRBV18,TRBJ2-7,-,CASSPLGQGSYEQYF
15,TRBV6-6,TRBJ1-1,few,CASSSPVPDQAEAFF
15,TRBV6-2/TRBV6-3,TRBJ1-5,once,CASSYVRGGSQPQHF
17,TRBV29-1,TRBJ1-2,-,CSVEDSKVWDSFYGYTF
14,TRBV29-1,TRBJ2-5,-,CSGFGTKDQETQYF
14,TRBV19,TRBJ1-4,-,CASSIYSSNEKLFF
14,TRBV20-1,TRBJ1-5,-,CSARGQPFNQPQHF
15,TRBV5-1,TRBJ2-7,-,CASSLISGHDYEQYF
16,TRBV19,TRBJ1-5,few,CASSITGGRLGQPQHF
13,TRBV30,TRBJ2-7,few,CAWSVRLAGEQYF
11,TRBV30,TRBJ2-1,-,CAWRSYNEQFF
11,TRBV29-1,TRBJ2-1,few,CSVGHFDEQFF
17,TRBV6-5,TRBJ1-3,-,CASSSFAPTGSGNTIYF
14,TRBV6-5,TRBJ1-2,-,CASTENPRSYGYTF
13,TRBV5-6,TRBJ2-7,-,CASSLSGAYEQYF
16,TRBV6-1,TRBJ1-1,-,CASSEAPPIPTREAFF
11,TRBV11-2,TRBJ2-1,-,CASSLEDTAGF
16,TRBV6-6,TRBJ1-2,-,CASSYRRDRDVGGYTF
15,TRBV6-5,TRBJ2-5,-,CASSYSPKLQETQYF
15,TRBV29-1,TRBJ2-7,few,CSLGMPGQGVYEQYF
13,TRBV27,TRBJ2-5,-,CASSLAGDGSQYF
11,TRBV29-1,TRBJ1-1,few,CSVAAGEGAFF
14,TRBV20-1,TRBJ2-5,-,CSALRLAGLQTQYF
15,TRBV19,TRBJ2-6,-,CASSMEGTGANVLTF
12,TRBV12-3/TRBV12-4,TRBJ2-2,-,CASSPDRMRGFF
15,TRBV18,TRBJ1-1,-,CASSPQTGMNTEAFF
11,TRBV29-1,TRBJ1-2,-,CSEGDSKGYTF
14,TRBV13,TRBJ1-1,-,CASSLVPGEAEAFF
11,TRBV30,TRBJ1-2,-,CAWSYNYGYTF
13,TRBV19,TRBJ2-1,few,CASSSWTPDEQFF
12,TRBV29-1,TRBJ1-4,-,CSVGYSNEKLFF
13,TRBV29-1,TRBJ2-1,-,CSVGWNSYNEQFF
13,TRBV29-1,TRBJ1-4,-,CSVWSGVNEKLFF
14,TRBV5-4,TRBJ1-3,-,CASSLTLSGNTIYF
14,TRBV29-1,TRBJ1-5,-,CSVELQESNQPQHF
14,TRBV19,TRBJ1-2,few,CASGIPGLGYGYTF
15,TRBV19,TRBJ2-3,few,CASNLAGISTDTQYF